Below, one TCR beta chain is given with its context. Its antigen is unidentified. A read error may explain this, as a much larger clone is one base away. This CDR3 region has 14 residues. In germline, CDR1 is SGHTA, CDR2 FQGNSA. The V end was cut by 7 bases, the J end by 4 bases, with 16 bases between. A TCRbeta library incorporating unique molecular identifiers was prepared. Each CDR3 protein gets one entry after TCRdb re-called the PCR reads with MiXCR. Found here are hundreds of thousands of distinct CDR3 sequences, approximately 10% of them singletons; the top ten hold approximately 28%. This record belongs to a study of T-cell reconstitution after alpha-beta-depleted transplantation in children. Overall study results and limits: Reportedly, only several hundred clones from non-depleted graft cells drove alpha-beta T-cell counts at about two months. Surviving recipient T cells and thymic progenitors underlay high day-60 TCRbeta diversity in some patients. One year after transplant, T-cell counts and diversity came mostly from newly produced T cells.

This TCR derives from a child under two years old with acute myeloid leukemia, due to receive a stem cell transplant. The V gene is TRBV7-2, the J gene TRBJ1-1; D is ambiguous. Material: PBMCs, obtained before TCRalphabeta/CD19-depleted stem cell transplant. DNA for the CDR3: TGTGCCAGCACGCATTCCGGGGTTACCACTGAAGCTTTCTTT. Protein sequence: CASTHSGVTTEAFF.